This TCR beta chain was sequenced in a study of patients and donors after allogeneic stem cell transplantation. The germline CDR1 and CDR2 sequences are LNHNV and YYDKDF (reference sequence). Trimming left V 3 bases short and J 6 bases short, with 3 bases between. The CDR3 is made up of 11 amino acids. Using its own MiXCR run on the RT-PCR reads, TCRdb lists one record per CDR3 protein. The sample consists of some 40,000 distinct CDR3 sequences, roughly 29% of them appearing once. What was sequenced was blood, either unsorted or a sorted T cell fraction (not recorded which). The clonotype comes from a human donor who was either an allogeneic HSCT recipient or a stem cell or donor lymphocyte infusion donor (not recorded which). It is not recorded whose cells these are; they may come from a transplant donor. This chain connects TRBV15 to TRBJ2-1; no firm D call. Here the CDR3 DNA reads TGTGCCACCAGCAGGGTCAATGAGCAGTTCTTC. It yields the protein CATSRVNEQFF.